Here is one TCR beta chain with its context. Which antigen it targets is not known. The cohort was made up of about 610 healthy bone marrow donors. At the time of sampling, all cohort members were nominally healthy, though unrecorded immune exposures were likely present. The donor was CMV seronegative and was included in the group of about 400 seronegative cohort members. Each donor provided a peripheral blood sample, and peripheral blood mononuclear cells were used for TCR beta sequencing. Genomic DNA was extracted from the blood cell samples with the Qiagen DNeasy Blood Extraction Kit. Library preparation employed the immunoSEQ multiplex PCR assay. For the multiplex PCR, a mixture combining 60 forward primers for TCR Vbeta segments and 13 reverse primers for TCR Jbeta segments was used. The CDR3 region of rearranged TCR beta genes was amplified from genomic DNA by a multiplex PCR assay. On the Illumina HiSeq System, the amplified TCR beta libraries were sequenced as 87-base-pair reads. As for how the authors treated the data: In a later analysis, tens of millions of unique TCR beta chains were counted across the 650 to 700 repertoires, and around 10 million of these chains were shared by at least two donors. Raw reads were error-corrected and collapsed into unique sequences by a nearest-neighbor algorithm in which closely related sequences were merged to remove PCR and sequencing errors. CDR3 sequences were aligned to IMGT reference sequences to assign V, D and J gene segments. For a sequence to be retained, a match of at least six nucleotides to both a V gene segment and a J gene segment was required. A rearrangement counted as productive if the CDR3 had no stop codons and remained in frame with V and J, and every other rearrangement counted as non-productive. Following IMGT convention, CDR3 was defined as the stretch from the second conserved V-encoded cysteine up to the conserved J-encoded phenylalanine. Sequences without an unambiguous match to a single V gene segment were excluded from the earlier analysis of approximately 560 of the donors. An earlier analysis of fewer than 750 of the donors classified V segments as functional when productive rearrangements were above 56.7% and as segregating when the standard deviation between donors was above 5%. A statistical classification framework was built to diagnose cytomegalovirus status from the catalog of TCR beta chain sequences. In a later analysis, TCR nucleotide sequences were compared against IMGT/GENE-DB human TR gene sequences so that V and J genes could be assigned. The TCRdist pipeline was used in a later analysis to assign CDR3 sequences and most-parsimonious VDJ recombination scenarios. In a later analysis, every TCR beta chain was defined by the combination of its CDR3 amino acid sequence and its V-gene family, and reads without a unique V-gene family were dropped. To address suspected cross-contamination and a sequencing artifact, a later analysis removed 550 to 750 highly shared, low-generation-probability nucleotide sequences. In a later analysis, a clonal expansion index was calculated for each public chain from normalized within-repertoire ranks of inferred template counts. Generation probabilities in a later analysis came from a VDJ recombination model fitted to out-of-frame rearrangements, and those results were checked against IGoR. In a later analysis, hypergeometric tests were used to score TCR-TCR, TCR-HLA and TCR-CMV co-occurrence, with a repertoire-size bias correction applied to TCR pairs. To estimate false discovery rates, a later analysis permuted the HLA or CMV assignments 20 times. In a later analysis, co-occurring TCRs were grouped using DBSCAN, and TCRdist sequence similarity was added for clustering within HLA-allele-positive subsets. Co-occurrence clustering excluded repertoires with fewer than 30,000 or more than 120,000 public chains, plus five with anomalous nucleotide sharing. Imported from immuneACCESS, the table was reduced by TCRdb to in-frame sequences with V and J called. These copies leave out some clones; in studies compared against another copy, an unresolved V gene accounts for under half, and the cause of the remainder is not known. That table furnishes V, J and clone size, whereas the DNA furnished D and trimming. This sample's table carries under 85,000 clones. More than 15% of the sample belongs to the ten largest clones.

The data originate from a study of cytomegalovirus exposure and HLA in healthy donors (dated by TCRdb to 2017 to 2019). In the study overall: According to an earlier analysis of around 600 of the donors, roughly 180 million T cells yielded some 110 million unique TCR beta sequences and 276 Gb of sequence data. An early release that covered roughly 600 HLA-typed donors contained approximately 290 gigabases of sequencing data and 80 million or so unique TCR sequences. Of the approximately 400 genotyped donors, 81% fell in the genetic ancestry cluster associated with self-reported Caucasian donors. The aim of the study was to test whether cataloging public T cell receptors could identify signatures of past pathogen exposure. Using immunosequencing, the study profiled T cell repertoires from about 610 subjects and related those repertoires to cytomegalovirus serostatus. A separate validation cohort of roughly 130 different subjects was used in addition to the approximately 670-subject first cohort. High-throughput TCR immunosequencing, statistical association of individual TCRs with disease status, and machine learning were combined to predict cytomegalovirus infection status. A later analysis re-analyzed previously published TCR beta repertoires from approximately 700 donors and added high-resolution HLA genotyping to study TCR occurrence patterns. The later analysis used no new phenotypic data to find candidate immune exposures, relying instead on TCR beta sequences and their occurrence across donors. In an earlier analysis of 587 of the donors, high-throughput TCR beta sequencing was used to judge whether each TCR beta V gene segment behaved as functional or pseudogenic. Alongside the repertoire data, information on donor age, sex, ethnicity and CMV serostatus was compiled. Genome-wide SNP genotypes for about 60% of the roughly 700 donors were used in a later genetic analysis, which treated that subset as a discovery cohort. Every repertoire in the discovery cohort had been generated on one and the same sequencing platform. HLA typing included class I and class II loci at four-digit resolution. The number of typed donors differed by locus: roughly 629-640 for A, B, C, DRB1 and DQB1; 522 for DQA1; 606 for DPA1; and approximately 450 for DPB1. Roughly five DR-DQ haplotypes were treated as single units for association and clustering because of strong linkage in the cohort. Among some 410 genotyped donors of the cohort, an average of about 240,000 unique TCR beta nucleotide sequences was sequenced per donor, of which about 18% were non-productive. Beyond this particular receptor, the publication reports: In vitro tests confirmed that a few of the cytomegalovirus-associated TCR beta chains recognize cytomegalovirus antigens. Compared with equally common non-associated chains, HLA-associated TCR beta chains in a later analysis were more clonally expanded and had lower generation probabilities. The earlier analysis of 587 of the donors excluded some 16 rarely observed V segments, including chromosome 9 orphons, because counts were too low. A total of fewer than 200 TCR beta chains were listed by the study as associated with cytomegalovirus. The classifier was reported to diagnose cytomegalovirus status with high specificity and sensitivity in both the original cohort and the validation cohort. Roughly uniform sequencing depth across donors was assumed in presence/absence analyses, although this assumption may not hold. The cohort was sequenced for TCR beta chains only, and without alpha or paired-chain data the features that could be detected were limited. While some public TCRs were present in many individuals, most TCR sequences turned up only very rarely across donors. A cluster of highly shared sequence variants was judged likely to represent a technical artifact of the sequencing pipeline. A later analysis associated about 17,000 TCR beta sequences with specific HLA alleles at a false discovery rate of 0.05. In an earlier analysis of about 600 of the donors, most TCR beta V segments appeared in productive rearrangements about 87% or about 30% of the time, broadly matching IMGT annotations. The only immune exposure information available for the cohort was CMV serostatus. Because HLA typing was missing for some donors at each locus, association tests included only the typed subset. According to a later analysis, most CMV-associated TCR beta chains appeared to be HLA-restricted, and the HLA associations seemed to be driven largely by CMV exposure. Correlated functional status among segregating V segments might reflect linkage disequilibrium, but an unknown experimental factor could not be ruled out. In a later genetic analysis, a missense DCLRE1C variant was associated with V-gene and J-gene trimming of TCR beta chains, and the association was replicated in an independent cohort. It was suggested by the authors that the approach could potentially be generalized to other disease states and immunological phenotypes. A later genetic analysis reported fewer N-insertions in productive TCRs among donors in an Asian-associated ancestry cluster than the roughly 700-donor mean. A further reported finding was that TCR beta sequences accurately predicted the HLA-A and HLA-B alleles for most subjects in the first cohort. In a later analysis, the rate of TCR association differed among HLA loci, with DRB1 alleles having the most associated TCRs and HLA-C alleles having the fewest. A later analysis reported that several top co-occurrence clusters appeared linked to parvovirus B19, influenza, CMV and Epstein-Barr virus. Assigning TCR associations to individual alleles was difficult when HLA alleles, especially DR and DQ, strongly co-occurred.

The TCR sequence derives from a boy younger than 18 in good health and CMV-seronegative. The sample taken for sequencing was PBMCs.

The nucleotides are TGCAGCGTTGCTAGCGGGAGCATGGGAGATACGCAGTATTTT. Translated, it gives CSVASGSMGDTQYF. The sequence is built from TRBV29-1 and TRBJ2-3, with 10 bases aligning to TRBD2. V trim: 4 bases; J trim: 5 bases; unmatched bases: 6. From cysteine to phenylalanine, the CDR3 is 14 amino acids long. Of all the DNA, just the CDR3 is kept, 42 bases in frame from base 1. The CDR1 and CDR2 encoded by the germline V gene are SQVTM and ANQGSEA.